Reported below is one T cell receptor beta chain. No antigen is known for it. These data come from a study of cytomegalovirus exposure and HLA in healthy donors. Overall study results and limits: It was reported in a later analysis that an Asian-associated ancestry cluster showed fewer N-insertions than the approximately 670-donor mean. Most CMV-associated TCR beta chains were later found to appear HLA-restricted. Upon later analysis, TCR association rates were observed to vary by HLA locus, being highest for DRB1 and lowest for HLA-C.

The CDR3 loop spans 14 amino acids. The V gene's germline CDR1 is MNHEY and CDR2 SVGAGI. V was cut by 5 bases and J by 4 bases, with 14 bases left in between. Both 60 Vbeta primers and 13 Jbeta primers went into the PCR. As originally analysed: Later analysis identified approximately 88 million unique TCR beta chains, some 10 million shared. Only in-frame clones appear in the TCRdb table, and some are missing; sequencing was by immunoSEQ multiplex PCR. The V and J calls and clone size were taken over from that table, and D and trimming were inferred from the DNA. This listing includes about 110,000 clones.

The TCR originated in a man younger than 35 in good health and CMV-seronegative. The specimen was PBMCs. This rearrangement joins TRBV6-5 to TRBJ1-1; D might be TRBD1 (5 bases). In DNA, the CDR3 is TGTGCCAGCAGTCCGGGGGAGGGTGTCACTGAAGCTTTCTTT. It translates to CASSPGEGVTEAFF.